This TCR beta chain stems from a study of identifying expanded T cells in peripheral blood. General observations from the study: About 1.2 clones differed between technical replicates, versus about 15 and 19 over time. Clone count variance between approximately 2-week samples rose with total template count.

Regarding this clone: Antigen unknown.

V was shortened by 2 bases and J by 2 bases, with 10 bases between the two germline ends. Germline V gene lookup returns CDR1 MNHEY and CDR2 SMNVEV (reference sequence). The CDR3 length is 15 residues. Sequenced by immunoSEQ multiplex PCR; TCRdb stores in-frame clones only, minus some. The profile covers about 110,000 clones, with 88% appearing a single time and about 8.6% taken by the ten largest. This clonotype originated in a person aged 18 to 70 in good health. This chain joins TRBV27 and TRBJ1-5, with a possible D match to TRBD1 (5 bases). Sequenced sample: blood. The CDR3 bases are TGTGCCAGCAGTTTAGAGGGGAAAGGCAATCAGCCCCAGCATTTT. Translating gives CASSLEGKGNQPQHF.